This T cell receptor (beta chain) derives from a study of T cells in Graves' hyperthyroidism and ophthalmopathy. The study, taken as a whole, reports: Within blood appeared most thyroid clonotypes that had expanded above 0.001.

From germline, CDR1 is MDHEN and CDR2 SYDVKM. This CDR3 region has 14 residues. Trimming pared 7 bases from V and 7 bases from J, leaving 16 bases between. Of note for this clonotype: Its specificity is not known.

With a duration under 2 months, the hyperthyroidism was newly diagnosed in patients aged 18 to 65. Uncontrolled infection, other autoimmune disease, pregnancy and lactation each barred patients from inclusion. TCR beta CDR3 region amplification was performed from RNA transcripts. The study used the HTBI primer set for a first-round RT-PCR of the TCR CDR3. MiXCR, applied by TCRdb to the multiplex PCR reads, yields one record per CDR3 protein. The sample carries 300,000 or so distinct CDR3 sequences, roughly a fifth recorded once. This TCR was recovered from a woman between 50 and 59 years old with Graves' hyperthyroidism. J is TRBJ2-2 and V is TRBV28; TRBD1 is a possible D gene (6 bases). The sequencing input was blood. CDR3 sequence (DNA): TGTGCCAGCAAGGGACGCAGGGGCCACGGGGAGCTGTTTTTT. Translation gives CASKGRRGHGELFF. Looking up the rest from reference TRBV28 and TRBJ2-2 gives the full variable domain: DVKVTQSSRYLVKRTGEKVFLECVQDMDHENMFWYRQDPGLGLRLIYFSYDVKMKEKGDIPEGYSVSREKKERFSLILESASTNQTSMYLCASKGRRGHGELFFGEGSRLTVL.